The 28 T cell receptor beta chains below come from one sample, sequenced in a study of post-analysis software for immune sequencing data. No antigen has been assigned to these receptors. Built from TCR beta cDNA, the libraries had unique molecular identifiers in them. TCRdb processed the PCR reads anew with MiXCR; each CDR3 protein has one entry. Found here are roughly 620,000 distinct CDR3 sequences, roughly two fifths of them singletons; the top ten hold 1.5% to 2%. Study results and caveats: There were roughly 5 TRBV segments more frequent in patients than controls, and TRBV5-6, TRBV5-1 and TRBV20-1 were among them.

Input material: blood. The receptors shown here come from a girl aged 5 to 17 with multiple sclerosis.

This clonotype occurred a few times. J is TRBJ2-3 and V is TRBV7-6; weak D call: TRBD1 (7 bases). The CDR3 extends over 15 amino acids. The V and J ends lost 5 bases and 4 bases respectively, with 16 bases between them. The V gene's germline CDR1 is SGHVS and CDR2 FNYEAQ. The CDR3, as DNA: TGTGCCAGCAGCCCATTGACAGGGAGGCCAGATACGCAGTATTTT. Its translation: CASSPLTGRPDTQYF.

This clonotype was observed a handful of times. The V call is TRBV13, the J call TRBJ2-4; maybe TRBD2 (7 bases). The end of the DNA fits TRBJ2-7 better, so the J call may be wrong. Germline loops: CDR1 PRHDT, CDR2 FYEKMQ (reference sequence). This CDR3 contains 17 residues. This chain's CDR3 is CASSLRGGGSRPLEQYF. The CDR3 region has the DNA TGTGCCAGCAGCTTAAGGGGGGGAGGCAGCCGACCGCTCGAGCAGTACTTC.

This chain uses TRBV6-5 with TRBJ2-1, with 15 bases fitting TRBD2. The CDR3 sequence is 14 residues long. With V trimmed by 8 bases and J by 10 bases, 6 bases remained unmatched. Germline V gives CDR1 MNHEY, CDR2 SVGAGI. The CDR3 DNA follows: TGTGCCAGCGGCGGGACTAGCGGGGGGAGCGAGCAGTTCTTC. Translation gives CASGGTSGGSEQFF.

The CDR3 nucleotides read TGTGCCAGCAGTTTAGGTCCCGGGAGAGGCGACGAGCAGTACTTC. Residues: CASSLGPGRGDEQYF. The chain combines TRBV12-3 or TRBV12-4 with TRBJ2-7, with TRBD2 as a possible D gene (6 bases). The length of the CDR3 is 15 residues. The V and J ends lost 1 base and 5 bases respectively, with 15 bases between them.

A few counts support this clonotype. The chain combines TRBV4-1 with TRBJ2-1; perhaps TRBD2 as D (5 bases). This CDR3 spans 14 amino acids. The germline gives CDR1 MGHRA, CDR2 YSYEKL. The germline V and J ends were trimmed by 1 base and 9 bases, with 13 bases remaining between them. CDR3 DNA: TGCGCCAGCAGCCAAGTCCCCTTGGGGAGTGAGCAGTTCTTC. Translated: CASSQVPLGSEQFF.

The rearrangement joins TRBV24-1 to TRBJ2-1, with 8 bases matching TRBD1. Germline CDR1 KGHDR, CDR2 SFDVKD. The CDR3 totals 13 residues. J gave up 9 bases and V 10 bases, and 10 bases lay outside the gene matches. Here the CDR3 DNA reads TGTGCCACGAAAACCAGACAGGGGAGTGAGCAGTTCTTC. It is translated as CATKTRQGSEQFF.

The sample holds a few counts of this clonotype. The V call is TRBV20-1, the J call TRBJ1-1, with D possibly matching TRBD1 (6 bases). Trimming left V 2 bases short and J 3 bases short, with 7 bases between. The CDR3 contains 12 residues. Germline V gives CDR1 DFQATT, CDR2 SNEGSKA (reference sequence). DNA of the CDR3: TGCAGTGCTAGACACAGGGACACTGAAGCTTTCTTT. This encodes CSARHRDTEAFF.

This chain uses TRBV5-1 with TRBJ2-5, with TRBD1 matching over 7 bases. Near its end, the DNA agrees better with TRBJ2-7, so the J call may be wrong. The germline V gene encodes CDR1 SGHRS and CDR2 YFSETQ. There are 15 residues in the CDR3. In DNA form, the CDR3 reads TGCGCCAGCAGCCGTTGGGGACAGACGATGGGCGAGCAGTACTTC. It is translated as CASSRWGQTMGEQYF.

This clonotype was picked up a small number of times. The rearrangement joins TRBV29-1 to TRBJ2-6, with TRBD1 as a possible D gene (6 bases). Trimming took off 4 bases at V and 4 bases at J, with 11 bases between the two ends. Germline V gives CDR1 SQVTM, CDR2 ANQGSEA. The CDR3 has 14 amino acids. The CDR3 region has the DNA TGCAGCGTTGTGGGGGCGCGCGGGGCCAACGTCCTGACTTTC. Translation gives CSVVGARGANVLTF.

The chain recombines TRBV21-1 with TRBJ2-5; TRBD2, the table's D call, was not compared with the DNA. TRBV21-1 is termed a pseudogene. This CDR3 contains 17 residues. CDR3 in amino acids: CASSPPQRGGKTETQYF. In DNA, the CDR3 is TGTGCCAGCAGCCCCCCACAGCGGGGGGGCAAGACGGAGACCCAGTACTTC.

The genes are TRBV6-5 and TRBJ1-4; possibly TRBD1 for D (6 bases). The CDR3 has 15 residues. V was pared by 8 bases and J by 8 bases, with 21 bases between. The V gene's germline CDR1 is MNHEY and CDR2 SVGAGI. As DNA, the CDR3 is TGTGCCAGCGGTCTACGACAGGTCAAGGGCGAAAAACTGTTTTTT. It encodes CASGLRQVKGEKLFF.

This clonotype showed up just a few times. The rearrangement uses TRBV29-1 and TRBJ2-5, with 7 bases fitting TRBD1. The better agreement between TRBJ2-7 and the DNA end casts doubt on the J call. Germline CDR1 SQVTM, CDR2 ANQGSEA. This CDR3 is built from 12 residues. CDR3 residues: CSVLDRRDEQYF. The CDR3 bases are TGCAGCGTCCTGGACAGGCGCGACGAGCAGTACTTC.

The rearrangement uses TRBV2 and TRBJ2-7; D may match TRBD1 or TRBD2 (5 bases each). The germline V gene has CDR1 SNHLY and CDR2 FYNNEI. CDR3 length equals 16 residues. V was clipped by 6 bases and J by 4 bases, with 22 bases between them. The DNA for the CDR3 is TGTGCCAGCAGCAAGGGGACCGCTCTCCCCCAATACGAGCAGTACTTC. It yields the protein CASSKGTALPQYEQYF.

The chain recombines TRBV12-3 or TRBV12-4 with TRBJ2-1; TRBD1 aligns across 11 bases. The V segment lost 6 bases and the J segment 8 bases; nucleotides outside the gene matches: 6. CDR3 length: 14 amino acids. Here the CDR3 reads CASRGQGVLDEQFF. DNA of the CDR3: TGTGCCAGCAGGGGACAGGGGGTTTTGGATGAGCAGTTCTTC.

V is TRBV20-1 and J is TRBJ2-1; D is unclear. CDR1 and CDR2 from the germline V gene are DFQATT and SNEGSKA (reference sequence). CDR3 length equals 13 residues. V lost 4 bases and J lost 3, with 10 bases in between. The CDR3 sequence: CSATPTSYNEQFF. CDR3 DNA: TGCAGTGCTACCCCCACGAGCTACAATGAGCAGTTCTTC.

The rearrangement links TRBV12-3 or TRBV12-4 to TRBJ2-7, with 9 positions matching TRBD2. The CDR3 spans 15 residues. V was pared by 8 bases and J by 0 bases, with 8 bases of the junction left unmatched. CDR3 DNA: TGTGCCAGCGGTCCCTCTAGCGGGATCTCCTACGAGCAGTACTTC. Translating gives CASGPSSGISYEQYF.

The chain carries TRBV7-2 and TRBJ1-2; D call uncertain. Germline values: CDR1 SGHTA, CDR2 FQGNSA. V lost 3 bases to trimming and J lost 2 bases, with 7 bases between them. This CDR3 has 13 amino acids. CDR3 region: CASSLQINYGYTF. The CDR3 bases are TGTGCCAGCAGCTTGCAGATAAACTATGGCTACACCTTC.

The chain recombines TRBV29-1 with TRBJ1-2, with unresolved D. The CDR3 is 12 residues long. CDR1 is SQVTM and CDR2 is ANQGSEA in the germline V gene. Deletions cut 7 bases from V and 6 bases from J, with 15 bases between. CDR3 region: CSAPRTGHGYTF. DNA of the CDR3: TGCAGCGCCCCCCGCACGGGCCATGGCTACACCTTC.

This clonotype was detected a few times. The chain uses TRBV10-3 and TRBJ2-3; 9 bases agree with TRBD2. CDR3 length equals 15 residues. After removal of 9 bases from V and 1 base from J, the junction contained 8 bases not matched to a gene. Per germline, CDR1 ENHRY and CDR2 SYGVKD. This chain's CDR3 is CAIRLVAGGTDTQYF. CDR3 nucleotide sequence: TGTGCCATTCGATTAGTAGCGGGAGGCACAGATACGCAGTATTTT.

The genes are TRBV5-6 and TRBJ2-3; D remains ambiguous. From germline, CDR1 is SGHDT and CDR2 YYEEEE. V was shortened by 0 bases and J by 6 bases, with 14 bases between the two germline ends. CDR3 size: 15 residues. CDR3 sequence reads: CASSLGPFESDTQYF. The CDR3 DNA is TGTGCCAGCAGCTTGGGCCCCTTCGAGTCCGATACGCAGTATTTT.

This clonotype has more than one count but fewer than ten. The chain uses TRBV28 and TRBJ2-7; 10 bases line up with TRBD2. Looked up from germline, CDR1 is MDHEN and CDR2 is SYDVKM. Losses at the gene ends were 8 bases for V and 3 bases for J; bases not matched to a gene: 16. This CDR3 contains 17 residues. The CDR3: CASAGTSARSAGYEQYF. In nucleotides, the CDR3 is TGTGCCAGCGCCGGGACTAGCGCGAGGAGTGCAGGCTACGAGCAGTACTTC. Together with reference TRBV28 and TRBJ2-7, the CDR3 gives the full variable domain: DVKVTQSSRYLVKRTGEKVFLECVQDMDHENMFWYRQDPGLGLRLIYFSYDVKMKEKGDIPEGYSVSREKKERFSLILESASTNQTSMYLCASAGTSARSAGYEQYFGPGTRLTVT.

Only a few counts were recorded for this clonotype. The chain carries TRBV29-1 and TRBJ2-4; TRBD1 aligns across 9 bases. This CDR3 contains 12 residues. The trim removed 6 bases at V and 4 bases at J, leaving 1 base unmatched. Germline assignment: CDR1 SQVTM and CDR2 ANQGSEA. CDR3: CSVGQGKNIQYF. The CDR3, as DNA: TGCAGCGTCGGACAGGGGAAAAACATTCAGTACTTC.

The chain uses TRBV12-3 or TRBV12-4 and TRBJ2-1; 8 positions match TRBD2. J was trimmed by 10 bases and V by 3 bases; bases with no gene match: 11. The CDR3 spans 15 residues. The CDR3 DNA is TGTGCCAGCAGTTTGAGCGGGAGCCGGTCGTGGGAGCAGTTCTTC. Translation: CASSLSGSRSWEQFF.

The chain links TRBV12-3 or TRBV12-4 to TRBJ1-6; D gene uncertain. CDR3 length: 13 residues. V was clipped by 4 bases and J by 6 bases, with 7 bases between them. In DNA form, the CDR3 reads TGTGCCAGCAGTTCCGCCTCTAATTCACCCCTCCACTTT. Its protein product is CASSSASNSPLHF.

This chain links TRBV13 with TRBJ1-2; perhaps TRBD1 as D (5 bases). This CDR3 spans 17 amino acids. The ends were cut back, 5 bases at V and 3 bases at J, with 22 bases in the middle. In germline, CDR1 is PRHDT, CDR2 FYEKMQ (reference sequence). The CDR3 nucleotides read TGTGCCAGCAGCAAAATGGGCAGCCCAGGGTCTTACTATGGCTACACCTTC. Amino acids: CASSKMGSPGSYYGYTF.

This clonotype was seen a handful of times. This chain joins TRBV7-9 and TRBJ2-4, with 7 bases matching TRBD1. Germline CDR1 SEHNR, CDR2 FQNEAQ (reference sequence). The CDR3 runs to 11 residues. The V segment lost 4 bases and the J segment 11 bases; nucleotides outside the gene matches: 2. The CDR3 loop reads CASSSGQVQYF. The CDR3 coding sequence is TGTGCCAGCAGCTCTGGACAGGTTCAGTACTTC. Together with reference TRBV7-9 and TRBJ2-4, the CDR3 gives the full variable domain: DTGVSQNPRHKITKRGQNVTFRCDPISEHNRLYWYRQTLGQGPEFLTYFQNEAQLEKSRLLSDRFSAERPKGSFSTLEIQRTEQGDSAMYLCASSSGQVQYFGAGTRLSVL.

Only a few counts were recorded for this clonotype. V is TRBV12-3 or TRBV12-4 and J is TRBJ1-2; D perhaps matches TRBD1 (5 bases). V was trimmed by 0 bases and J by 5 bases, leaving 10 bases between them. This CDR3 spans 14 amino acids. This CDR3 reads CASSLATGPYGYTF. CDR3 DNA sequence: TGTGCCAGCAGTTTAGCCACGGGACCGTATGGCTACACCTTC.

About this clonotype itself: Being one base from a much bigger clone, this may be a read error. The gene calls are TRBV20-1 and TRBJ2-7; a possible D gene is TRBD2 (5 bases). Per germline, CDR1 DFQATT and CDR2 SNEGSKA (reference sequence). CDR3 length: 16 residues. Between the trimmed V and J ends, which lost 0 bases and 1 base, there was a span of 16 bases. The CDR3 DNA reads as TGCAGTGCTAGAGATAGGGAGCGGTGGCCTTCCTACGAGCAGTACTTC. This gives the protein CSARDRERWPSYEQYF.